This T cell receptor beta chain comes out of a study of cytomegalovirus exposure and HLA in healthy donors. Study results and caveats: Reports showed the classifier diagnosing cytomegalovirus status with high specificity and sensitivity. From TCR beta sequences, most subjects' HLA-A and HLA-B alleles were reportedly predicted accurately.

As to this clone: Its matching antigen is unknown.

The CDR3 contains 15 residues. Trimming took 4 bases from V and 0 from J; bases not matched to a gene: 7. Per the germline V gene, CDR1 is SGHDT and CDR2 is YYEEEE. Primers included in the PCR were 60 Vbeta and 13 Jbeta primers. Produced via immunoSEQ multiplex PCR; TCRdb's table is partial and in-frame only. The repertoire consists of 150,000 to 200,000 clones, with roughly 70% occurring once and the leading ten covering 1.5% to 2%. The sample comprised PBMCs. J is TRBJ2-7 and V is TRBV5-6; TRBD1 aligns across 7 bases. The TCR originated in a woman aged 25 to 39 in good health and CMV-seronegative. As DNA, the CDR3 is TGTGCCAGCAGCCTAGGGACAGAGAGCTCCTACGAGCAGTACTTC. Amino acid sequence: CASSLGTESSYEQYF.